This T cell receptor (beta chain) was captured by sequencing in a study of shared clonotypes between healthy human individuals. Study at large: The plates for each donor numbered three CD4 naive, three CD4 memory, two CD8 naive and one CD8 memory.

Deletions cut 4 bases from V and 0 bases from J, with 11 bases between. The CDR3 length is 15 residues. The germline V gene encodes CDR1 SGHKS and CDR2 YYEKEE (reference sequence). Assay execution took place at the deep level. Every subset had its genomic DNA shared out evenly among several immunoSEQ plates. Only in-frame clones appear in the TCRdb table, and some are missing; sequencing was by immunoSEQ multiplex PCR. The sample consists of a few million clones, almost 96% of them appearing once. In this sample, this clone turned up once. Splitting of CD4+ cells produced CD45RA+ naive and CD45RA-negative memory subsets.

The V call is TRBV5-5, the J call TRBJ2-1; D is ambiguous. What was sequenced was naive CD4+ T cells sorted from blood. Subset meaning: CD45RA+ positively selected. The receptor was isolated from a man younger than 30 in good health. CDR3 DNA: TGTGCCAGCAGCGAGGACCTGGGCTCCTACAATGAGCAGTTCTTC. Translation: CASSEDLGSYNEQFF. Filled out from reference TRBV5-5 and TRBJ2-1, the complete variable domain reads DAGVTQSPTHLIKTRGQQVTLRCSPISGHKSVSWYQQVLGQGPQFIFQYYEKEERGRGNFPDRFSARQFPNYSSELNVNALLLGDSALYLCASSEDLGSYNEQFFGPGTRLTVL.